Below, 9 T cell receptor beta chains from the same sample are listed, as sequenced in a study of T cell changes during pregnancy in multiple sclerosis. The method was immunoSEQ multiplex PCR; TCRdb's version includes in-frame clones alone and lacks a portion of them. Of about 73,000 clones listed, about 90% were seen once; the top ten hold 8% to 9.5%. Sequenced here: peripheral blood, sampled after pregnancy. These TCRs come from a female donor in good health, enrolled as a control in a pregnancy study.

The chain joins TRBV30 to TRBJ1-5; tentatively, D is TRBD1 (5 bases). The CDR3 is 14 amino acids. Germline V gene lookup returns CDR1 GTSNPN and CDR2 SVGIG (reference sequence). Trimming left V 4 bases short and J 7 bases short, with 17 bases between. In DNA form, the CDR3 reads TGTGCCTGGAATCGAGAAGTGGGGGGGCAGCCCCAGCATTTT. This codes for CAWNREVGGQPQHF.

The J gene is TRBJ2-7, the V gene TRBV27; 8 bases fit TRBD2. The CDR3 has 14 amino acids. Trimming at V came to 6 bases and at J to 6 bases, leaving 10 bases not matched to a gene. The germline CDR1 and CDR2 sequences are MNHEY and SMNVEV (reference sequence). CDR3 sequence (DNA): TGTGCCAGCAGGTCAGGGGTAGCGGGATCCGAGCAGTACTTC. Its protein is CASRSGVAGSEQYF.

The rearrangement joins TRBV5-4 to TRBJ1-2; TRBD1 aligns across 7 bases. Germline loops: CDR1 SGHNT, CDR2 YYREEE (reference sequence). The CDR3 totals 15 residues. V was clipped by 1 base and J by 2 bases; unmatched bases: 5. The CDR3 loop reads CASSLYDRANYGYTF. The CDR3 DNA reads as TGTGCCAGCAGCTTGTACGACAGGGCAAACTATGGCTACACCTTC.

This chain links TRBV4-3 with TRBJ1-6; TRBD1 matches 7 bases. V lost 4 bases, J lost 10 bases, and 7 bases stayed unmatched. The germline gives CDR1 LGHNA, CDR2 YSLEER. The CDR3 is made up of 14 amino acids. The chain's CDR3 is CASSPTGVGSPLHF. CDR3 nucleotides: TGCGCCAGCAGCCCCACAGGGGTCGGCTCACCCCTCCACTTT.

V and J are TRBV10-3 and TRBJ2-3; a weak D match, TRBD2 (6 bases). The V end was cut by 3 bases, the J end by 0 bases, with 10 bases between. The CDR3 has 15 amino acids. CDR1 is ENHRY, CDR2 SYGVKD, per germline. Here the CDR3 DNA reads TGTGCCATCAGTGATGAGCGGGCTAGCACAGATACGCAGTATTTT. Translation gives CAISDERASTDTQYF.

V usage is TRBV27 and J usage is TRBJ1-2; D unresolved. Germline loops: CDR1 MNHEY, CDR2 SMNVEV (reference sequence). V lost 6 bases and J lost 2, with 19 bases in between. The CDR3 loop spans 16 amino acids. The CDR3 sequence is CASSFISGTPNYGYTF. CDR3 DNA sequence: TGTGCCAGCAGCTTTATCTCGGGAACCCCCAACTATGGCTACACCTTC.

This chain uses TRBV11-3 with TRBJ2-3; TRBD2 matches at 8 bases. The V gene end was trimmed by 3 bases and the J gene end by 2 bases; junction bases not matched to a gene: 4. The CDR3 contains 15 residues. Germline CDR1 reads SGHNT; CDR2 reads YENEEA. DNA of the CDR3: TGTGCCAGCAGCTTCAGCGGGGGTATCACAGATACGCAGTATTTT. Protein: CASSFSGGITDTQYF. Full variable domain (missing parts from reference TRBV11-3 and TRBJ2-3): EAGVVQSPRYKIIEKKQPVAFWCNPISGHNTLYWYLQNLGQGPELLIRYENEEAVDDSQLPKDRFSAERLKGVDSTLKIQPAELGDSAVYLCASSFSGGITDTQYFGPGTRLTVL.

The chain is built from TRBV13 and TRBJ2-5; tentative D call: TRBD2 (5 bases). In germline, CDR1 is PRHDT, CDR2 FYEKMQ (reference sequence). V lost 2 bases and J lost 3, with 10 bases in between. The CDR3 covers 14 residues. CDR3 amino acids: CASSLLWREETQYF. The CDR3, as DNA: TGTGCCAGCAGCTTATTGTGGCGGGAAGAGACCCAGTACTTC.

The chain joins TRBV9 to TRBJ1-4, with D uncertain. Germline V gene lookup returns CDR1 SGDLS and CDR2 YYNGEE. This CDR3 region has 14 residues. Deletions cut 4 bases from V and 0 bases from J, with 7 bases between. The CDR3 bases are TGTGCCAGCAGCCCCGGTGCAACTAATGAAAAACTGTTTTTT. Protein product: CASSPGATNEKLFF. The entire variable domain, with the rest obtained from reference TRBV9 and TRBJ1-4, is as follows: DSGVTQTPKHLITATGQRVTLRCSPRSGDLSVYWYQQSLDQGLQFLIQYYNGEERAKGNILERFSAQQFPDLHSELNLSSLELGDSALYFCASSPGATNEKLFFGSGTQLSVL.